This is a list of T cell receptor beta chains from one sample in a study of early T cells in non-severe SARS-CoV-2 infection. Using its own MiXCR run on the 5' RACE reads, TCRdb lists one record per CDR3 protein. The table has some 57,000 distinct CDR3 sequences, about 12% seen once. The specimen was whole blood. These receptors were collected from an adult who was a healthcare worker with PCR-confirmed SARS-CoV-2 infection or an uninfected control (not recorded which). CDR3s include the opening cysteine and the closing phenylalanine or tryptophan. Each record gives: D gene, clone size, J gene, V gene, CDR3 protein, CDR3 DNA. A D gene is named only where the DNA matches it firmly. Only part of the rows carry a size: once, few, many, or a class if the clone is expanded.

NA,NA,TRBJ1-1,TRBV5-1,CAIFTEAFF,TGCGCCATCTTCACTGAAGCTTTCTTT
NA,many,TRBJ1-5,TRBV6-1,CASTPREGVDQPQHF,TGTGCCAGCACTCCTCGGGAAGGGGTAGATCAGCCCCAGCATTTT
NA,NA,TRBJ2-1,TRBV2,CASRSLNEQFF,TGTGCCAGCAGGTCACTAAATGAGCAGTTCTTC
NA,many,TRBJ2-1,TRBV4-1,CASSQDLPGSSYNEQFF,TGCGCCAGCAGCCAAGATCTACCGGGAAGCTCCTACAATGAGCAGTTCTTC
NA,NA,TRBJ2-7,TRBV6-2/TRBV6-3,CASSYSRTGPYEQYF,TGTGCCAGCAGTTACTCCAGGACCGGCCCCTACGAGCAGTACTTC
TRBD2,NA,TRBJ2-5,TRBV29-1,CSVEMGLLREETQYF,TGCAGCGTTGAAATGGGACTACTGAGGGAAGAGACCCAGTACTTC
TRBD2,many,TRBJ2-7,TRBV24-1,CATSDWASGRYEQYF,TGTGCCACCAGTGATTGGGCTAGCGGGAGATACGAGCAGTACTTC
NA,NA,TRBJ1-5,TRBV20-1,CSAGPSRYSNQPQHF,TGCAGTGCAGGCCCATCGCGATATAGCAATCAGCCCCAGCATTTT
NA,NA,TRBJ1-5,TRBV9,CASSVGDINQPQHF,TGTGCCAGCAGCGTAGGGGACATCAATCAGCCCCAGCATTTT
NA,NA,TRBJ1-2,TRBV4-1,CASSQASGLDYGYTF,TGCGCCAGCAGCCAAGCTTCAGGGCTGGACTATGGCTACACCTTC
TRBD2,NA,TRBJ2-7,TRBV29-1,CSASGRLDEQYF,TGCAGCGCTAGCGGGAGGCTCGACGAGCAGTACTTC
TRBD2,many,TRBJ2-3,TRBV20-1,CSARAKRGGRGTDTQYF,TGCAGTGCTAGAGCGAAGCGGGGGGGCCGGGGCACAGATACGCAGTATTTT
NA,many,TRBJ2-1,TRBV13,CASTPTYDRALNEQFF,TGTGCCAGCACGCCTACCTATGACAGAGCCCTCAATGAGCAGTTCTTC